Shown below are 8 T cell receptor beta chains from a single sample sequenced in a study of T cell responses to AZD1222 COVID-19 vaccine. The protocol was immunoSEQ multiplex PCR, while the TCRdb copy is restricted to in-frame clones and leaves out a portion. In the table there are around 76,000 clones, more than 75% of which are singletons. Sequencing was performed on peripheral blood, taken on day 0 of AZD1222 vaccination. The receptors come from an adult in good health.

J is TRBJ1-3 and V is TRBV28; TRBD1 might be the D (6 bases). The germline V and J ends were trimmed by 5 bases and 5 bases, with 19 bases remaining between them. The CDR3 has 16 residues. Germline V gene lookup returns CDR1 MDHEN and CDR2 SYDVKM. The CDR3, as DNA: TGTGCCAGCAGTCTTCCCGACTACAGGGCCCGAAACACCATATATTTT. Its protein is CASSLPDYRARNTIYF.

This clone came up once. The chain carries TRBV7-8 and TRBJ1-2; D remains ambiguous. The germline CDR1 and CDR2 sequences are SGHVS and FQNEAQ. V lost 5 bases and J 6 bases, leaving 16 bases between the germline ends. The CDR3 contains 14 residues. The CDR3: CASSPRLPLNGYTF. The CDR3 DNA reads as TGTGCCAGCAGCCCCAGGTTACCCCTAAATGGCTACACCTTC.

V usage is TRBV7-2 and J usage is TRBJ2-7; 10 bases map to TRBD2. Per the germline V gene, CDR1 is SGHTA and CDR2 is FQGNSA. J was trimmed by 5 bases and V by 1 base; bases with no gene match: 8. The CDR3 totals 16 residues. In nucleotides, the CDR3 is TGTGCCAGCAGCTTAGGGCCGGCTAGCGGGGGACACGAGCAGTACTTC. Protein: CASSLGPASGGHEQYF.

The chain carries TRBV20-1 and TRBJ2-5; D remains ambiguous. The CDR3 is made up of 11 amino acids. Deletions cut 1 base from V and 7 bases from J, with 7 bases between. CDR1 is DFQATT, CDR2 SNEGSKA, per germline (reference sequence). The CDR3 loop is CSARGVWTQYF. The CDR3 DNA reads TGCAGTGCTAGAGGTGTCTGGACCCAGTACTTC.

This clone was detected only a few times. The chain carries TRBV2 and TRBJ1-5; D is perhaps TRBD1 (5 bases). The germline V and J ends were trimmed by 6 bases and 10 bases, with 13 bases remaining between them. This CDR3 is built from 12 residues. Germline lookup yields CDR1 SNHLY and CDR2 FYNNEI. This CDR3 is CASSPGRPPQHF. Written as DNA, the CDR3 is TGTGCCAGCAGCCCAGGGAGGCCTCCCCAGCATTTT.

This clone has just one count. This chain links TRBV27 with TRBJ1-2, with D tentatively TRBD1 (5 bases). The germline gives CDR1 MNHEY, CDR2 SMNVEV (reference sequence). V shed 6 bases and J shed 5 bases, with 16 bases lying between them. This CDR3 is 14 amino acids long. The CDR3 DNA reads as TGTGCCAGCAGGAGCGGTGGGGCTTATTATGGCTACACCTTC. This translates into CASRSGGAYYGYTF.

V and J are TRBV6-2 or TRBV6-3 and TRBJ1-5; D is perhaps TRBD1 (5 bases). The germline V and J ends were trimmed by 5 bases and 0 bases, with 14 bases remaining between them. Germline V CDR1 and CDR2: MNHEY, SVGEGT. The CDR3 runs to 16 residues. Here the CDR3 DNA reads TGTGCCAGCAGTGCCTCGCGGGGGTCTAGCAATCAGCCCCAGCATTTT. Translating it yields CASSASRGSSNQPQHF.

This clone appeared a few times. One end of the junction is discordant with germline, which a read error may explain. V gene TRBV6-6 combines with J gene TRBJ2-7, with 10 nucleotides matching TRBD2. Germline-derived CDR1 and CDR2 are MNHNY and SVGAGI (reference sequence). The CDR3 totals 14 residues. The CDR3 nucleotides read TGTGCCAGCAGTTACTCGTGGCTAGCGGGGGAATGGCACTTC. Protein: CASSYSWLAGEWHF.